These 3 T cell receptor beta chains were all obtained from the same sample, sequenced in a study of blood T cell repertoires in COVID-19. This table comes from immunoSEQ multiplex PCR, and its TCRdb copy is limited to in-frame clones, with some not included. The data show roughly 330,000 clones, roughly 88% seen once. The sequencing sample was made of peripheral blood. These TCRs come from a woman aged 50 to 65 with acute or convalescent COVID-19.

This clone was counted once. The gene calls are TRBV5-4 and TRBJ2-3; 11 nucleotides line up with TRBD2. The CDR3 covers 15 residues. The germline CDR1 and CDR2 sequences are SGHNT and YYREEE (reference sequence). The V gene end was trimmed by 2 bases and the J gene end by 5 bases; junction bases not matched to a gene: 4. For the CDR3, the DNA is TGTGCCAGCAGCTTAGGGCTAGCGGGGGGAGATACGCAGTATTTT. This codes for CASSLGLAGGDTQYF.

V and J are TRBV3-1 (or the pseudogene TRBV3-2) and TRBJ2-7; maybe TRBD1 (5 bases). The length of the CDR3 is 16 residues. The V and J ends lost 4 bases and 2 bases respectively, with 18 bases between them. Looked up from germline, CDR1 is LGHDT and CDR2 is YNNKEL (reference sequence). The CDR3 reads CASSPAVQGGPYEQYF. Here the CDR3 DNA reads TGTGCCAGCAGCCCCGCGGTTCAGGGCGGCCCCTACGAGCAGTACTTC.

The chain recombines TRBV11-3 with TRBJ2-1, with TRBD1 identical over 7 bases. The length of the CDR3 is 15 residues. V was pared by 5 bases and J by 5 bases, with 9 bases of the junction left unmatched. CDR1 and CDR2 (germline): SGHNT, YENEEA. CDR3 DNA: TGTGCCAGCAGCCCCAGGGGGAGTTGGGACAATGAGCAGTTCTTC. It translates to CASSPRGSWDNEQFF.